The source of this TCR beta chain is a study of T-cell reconstitution after alpha-beta-depleted transplantation in children. The CDR3 consists of 18 residues. The junction had 18 bases not matched to a gene; V was cut back by 8 bases and J by 3 bases. During its preparation, the TCRbeta library received unique molecular identifiers. TCRdb re-called the PCR reads with MiXCR, one entry per CDR3 protein. The data contain more than 400,000 distinct CDR3 sequences, 10% to 12% of them singletons. This specimen consisted of PBMCs, mostly from graft donor cells, obtained 180 days after TCRalphabeta/CD19-depleted stem cell transplant. The receptor comes from a female patient between 2 and 15 years old who had a stem cell transplant for aplastic anemia, so the T cells may come from the graft donor. The J gene is TRBJ2-3, the V gene TRBV12-3 or TRBV12-4; 9 nucleotides align to TRBD2. The CDR3 protein is CASGPVKIAGEGTDTQYF. CDR3 sequence (DNA): TGTGCCAGCGGCCCCGTCAAGATAGCGGGAGAAGGGACAGATACGCAGTATTTT.